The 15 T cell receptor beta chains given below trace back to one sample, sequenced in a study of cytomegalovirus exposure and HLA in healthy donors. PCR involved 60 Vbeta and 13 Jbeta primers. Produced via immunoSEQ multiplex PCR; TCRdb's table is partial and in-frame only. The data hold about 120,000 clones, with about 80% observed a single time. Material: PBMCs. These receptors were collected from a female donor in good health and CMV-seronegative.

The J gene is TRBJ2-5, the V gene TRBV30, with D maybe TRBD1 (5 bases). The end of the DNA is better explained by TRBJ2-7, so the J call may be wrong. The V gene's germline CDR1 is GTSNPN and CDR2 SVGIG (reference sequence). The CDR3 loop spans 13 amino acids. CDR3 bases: TGTGCCTGGAAGCAGGACAACTCCTACGAGCAGTACTTC. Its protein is CAWKQDNSYEQYF.

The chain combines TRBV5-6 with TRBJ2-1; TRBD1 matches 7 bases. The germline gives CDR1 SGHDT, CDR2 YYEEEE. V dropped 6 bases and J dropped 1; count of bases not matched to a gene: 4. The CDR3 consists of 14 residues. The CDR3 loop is CASNKQGSYNEQFF. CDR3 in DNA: TGTGCCAGCAACAAACAGGGGTCCTACAATGAGCAGTTCTTC.

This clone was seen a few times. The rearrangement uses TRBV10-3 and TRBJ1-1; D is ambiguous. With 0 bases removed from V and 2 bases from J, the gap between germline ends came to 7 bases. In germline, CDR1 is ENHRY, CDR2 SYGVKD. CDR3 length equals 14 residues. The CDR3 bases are TGTGCCATCAGTGAGTCGGGCATTAACACTGAAGCTTTCTTT. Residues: CAISESGINTEAFF.

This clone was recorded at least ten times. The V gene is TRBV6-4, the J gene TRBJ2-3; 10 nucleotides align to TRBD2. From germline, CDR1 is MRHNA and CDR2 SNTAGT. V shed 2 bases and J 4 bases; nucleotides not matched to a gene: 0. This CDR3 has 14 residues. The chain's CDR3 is CASSDTSGADTQYF. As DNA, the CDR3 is TGTGCCAGCAGTGACACTAGCGGGGCAGATACGCAGTATTTT.

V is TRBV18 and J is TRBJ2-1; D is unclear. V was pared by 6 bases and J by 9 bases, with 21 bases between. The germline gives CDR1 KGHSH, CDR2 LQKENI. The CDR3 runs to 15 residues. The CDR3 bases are TGTGCCAGCTCGCCGTACCCAAACATGGGCGCTGAGCAGTTCTTC. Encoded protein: CASSPYPNMGAEQFF.

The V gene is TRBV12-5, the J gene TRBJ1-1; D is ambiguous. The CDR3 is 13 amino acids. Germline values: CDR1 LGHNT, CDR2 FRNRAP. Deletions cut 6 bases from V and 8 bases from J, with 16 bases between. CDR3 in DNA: TGTGCTAGTGGCCAATCTACAGTAACCGAAGCTTTCTTT. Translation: CASGQSTVTEAFF.

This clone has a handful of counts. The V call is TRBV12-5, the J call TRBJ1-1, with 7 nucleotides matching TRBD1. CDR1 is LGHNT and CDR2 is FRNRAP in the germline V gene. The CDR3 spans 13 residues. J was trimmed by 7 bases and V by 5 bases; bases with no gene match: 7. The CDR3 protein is CASGPKGAGEAFF. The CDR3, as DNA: TGTGCTAGTGGTCCCAAGGGGGCAGGTGAAGCTTTCTTT. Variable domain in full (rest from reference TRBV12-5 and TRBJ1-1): DARVTQTPRHKVTEMGQEVTMRCQPILGHNTVFWYRQTMMQGLELLAYFRNRAPLDDSGMPKDRFSAEMPDATLATLKIQPSEPRDSAVYFCASGPKGAGEAFFGQGTRLTVV.

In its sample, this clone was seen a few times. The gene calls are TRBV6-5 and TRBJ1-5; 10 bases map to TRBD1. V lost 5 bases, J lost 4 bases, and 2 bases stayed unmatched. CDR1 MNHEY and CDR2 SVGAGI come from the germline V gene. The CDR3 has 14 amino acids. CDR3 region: CASSPGQGNQPQHF. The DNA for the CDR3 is TGTGCCAGCAGTCCGGGACAGGGGAATCAGCCCCAGCATTTT.

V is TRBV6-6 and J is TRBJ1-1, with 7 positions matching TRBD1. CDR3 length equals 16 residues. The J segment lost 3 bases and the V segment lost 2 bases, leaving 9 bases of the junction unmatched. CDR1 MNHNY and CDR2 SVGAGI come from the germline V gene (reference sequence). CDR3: CASSYDYRGPDTEAFF. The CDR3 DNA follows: TGTGCCAGCAGTTACGACTACAGGGGTCCGGACACTGAAGCTTTCTTT.

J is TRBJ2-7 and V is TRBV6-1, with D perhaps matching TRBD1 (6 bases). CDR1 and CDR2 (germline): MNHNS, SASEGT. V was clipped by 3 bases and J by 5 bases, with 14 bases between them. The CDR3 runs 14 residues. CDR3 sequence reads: CASSDTQGFHEQYF. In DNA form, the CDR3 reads TGTGCCAGCAGTGATACGCAGGGGTTTCACGAGCAGTACTTC.

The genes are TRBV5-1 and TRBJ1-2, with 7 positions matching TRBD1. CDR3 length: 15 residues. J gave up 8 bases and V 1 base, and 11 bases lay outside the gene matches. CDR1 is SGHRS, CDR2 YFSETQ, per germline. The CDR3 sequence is CASSLYTGDVRGYTF. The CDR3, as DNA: TGCGCCAGCAGCTTGTATACAGGGGACGTACGGGGCTACACCTTC.

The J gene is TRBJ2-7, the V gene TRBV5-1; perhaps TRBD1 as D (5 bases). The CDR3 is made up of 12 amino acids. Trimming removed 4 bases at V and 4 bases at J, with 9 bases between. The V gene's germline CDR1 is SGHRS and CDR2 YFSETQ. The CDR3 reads CASSVDSYEQYF. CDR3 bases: TGCGCCAGCAGCGTTGACAGTTACGAGCAGTACTTC.

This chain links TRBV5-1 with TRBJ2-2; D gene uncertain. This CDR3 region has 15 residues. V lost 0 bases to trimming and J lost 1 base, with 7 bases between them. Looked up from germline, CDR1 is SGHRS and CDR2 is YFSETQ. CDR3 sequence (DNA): TGCGCCAGCAGCTTGGACAGATGGAACACCGGGGAGCTGTTTTTT. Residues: CASSLDRWNTGELFF.

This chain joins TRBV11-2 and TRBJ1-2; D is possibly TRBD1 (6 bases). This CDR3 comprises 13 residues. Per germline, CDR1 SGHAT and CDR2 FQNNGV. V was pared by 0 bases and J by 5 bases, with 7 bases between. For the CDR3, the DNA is TGTGCCAGCAGCTTAGAAGGGGGTTATGGCTACACCTTC. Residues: CASSLEGGYGYTF.

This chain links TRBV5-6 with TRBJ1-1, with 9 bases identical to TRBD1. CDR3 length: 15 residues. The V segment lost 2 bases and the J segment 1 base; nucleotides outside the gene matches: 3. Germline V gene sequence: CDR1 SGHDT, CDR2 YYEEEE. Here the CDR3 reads CASSLPGQGNTEAFF. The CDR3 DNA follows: TGTGCCAGCAGCTTACCGGGACAGGGGAACACTGAAGCTTTCTTT.